These 2 T cell receptor beta chains were all obtained from the same sample, sequenced in a study of blood T cell repertoires in COVID-19. Here immunoSEQ multiplex PCR was the method, and the copy in TCRdb shows in-frame clones only, minus some. The sample carries 200,000 or so clones, about nine tenths recorded once. The sequenced sample was PBMCs or T cells enriched from blood (not recorded which). The receptors here all came from a young man in a cohort exposed to, infected with or recovered from COVID-19 (not recorded which).

The chain combines TRBV7-3 with TRBJ2-3, with D possibly being TRBD2 (5 bases). CDR1 is SGHTA and CDR2 is FQGTGA in the germline V gene. V was shortened by 2 bases and J by 4 bases, with 10 bases between the two germline ends. This CDR3 is built from 14 residues. In DNA form, the CDR3 reads TGTGCCAGCAGCTTATCAGGAGGCCCAGATACGCAGTATTTT. Residues: CASSLSGGPDTQYF.

The V call is TRBV11-2, the J call TRBJ1-6; 8 nucleotides match TRBD1. V trimming: 2 bases; J trimming: 9 bases; junction bases outside the gene matches: 6. From germline, CDR1 is SGHAT and CDR2 FQNNGV. This CDR3 has 15 residues. This chain's CDR3 is CASSLQGAEGSPLHF. The CDR3 bases are TGTGCCAGCAGCTTACAGGGGGCGGAGGGTTCACCCCTCCACTTT.